This T cell receptor beta chain was sequenced during a study of blood T cell repertoires in COVID-19. Whole-study context: Both acute and convalescent COVID-19 samples were obtained from the United States, Italy and Spain. T cells, B-cell-depleted T cells, or PBMCs supplied cDNA or gDNA.

TCRdb's table, derived via immunoSEQ multiplex PCR, lists solely in-frame clones and lacks some. Counted here are about 35,000 clones, about 85% occurring once; the ten biggest clones make up 44%. The CDR3 is 14 residues long. V gave up 4 bases and J gave up 12 bases; unmatched junction bases: 6. Per germline, CDR1 SGHAT and CDR2 FQNNGV. This receptor was identified in a man aged 55 to 69 with active or convalescent COVID-19. The sequenced sample consisted of peripheral blood. The chain recombines TRBV11-2 with TRBJ2-5; 15 bases are shared with TRBD2. The CDR3 coding sequence is TGTGCCAGCAGCTCCGGACTAGCGGGAGGGCCTAAGTACTTC. This sequence encodes CASSSGLAGGPKYF.